This entry describes one T cell receptor (beta chain). Trimming took 5 bases from V and 7 from J; bases not matched to a gene: 20. This CDR3 comprises 19 residues. Per germline, CDR1 KGHSH and CDR2 LQKENI. Terminally differentiated effector memory CD45RA+ cells were left out of the naive CD8 fraction, which was CD45RO-negative and positively selected for CCR7. This specimen comes from a study of shared clonotypes between healthy human individuals. This table comes from immunoSEQ multiplex PCR, and its TCRdb copy is limited to in-frame clones, with some not included. The sample contains about 820,000 clones, more than 85% of which appear only once.

This receptor was taken from a man younger than 45 in good health. Sequencing used naive CD8+ T cells sorted from blood. The genes are TRBV18 and TRBJ2-1; 10 bases fit TRBD2. This CDR3 reads CASSFEKKAGGIFGNEQFF. The CDR3 DNA follows: TGTGCCAGCTCATTCGAAAAGAAAGCGGGAGGGATATTTGGAAATGAGCAGTTCTTC.